This entry is about one T cell receptor beta chain. It is unclear where the CDR3 begins or ends on the DNA, so no DNA is shown, and the CDR3 is as TCRdb lists it. As processed by the authors: Scientists estimated how many nucleated cells there were by amplifying reference gene primers. Sequenced by immunoSEQ multiplex PCR; TCRdb stores in-frame clones only, minus some. The V and J calls and the clone size are those of that table, but D and trimming were determined from the DNA. There are some 250,000 clones in the sample; about 85% occur only once, and about 7% lies in the top ten. This entry is derived from a study of blood T cell repertoires in COVID-19. Germline values: CDR1 MNHEY, CDR2 SMNVEV (reference sequence). The CDR3 has 16 amino acids, counting both end residues.

The sample taken for sequencing was peripheral blood. The sequence was obtained from a man in his 60s who had recovered from COVID-19. The chain couples TRBV27 to TRBJ2-1; the tabulated D call, TRBD2, remains unverified against the DNA. The CDR3 region is CASSTSVRRHYNEQFF.